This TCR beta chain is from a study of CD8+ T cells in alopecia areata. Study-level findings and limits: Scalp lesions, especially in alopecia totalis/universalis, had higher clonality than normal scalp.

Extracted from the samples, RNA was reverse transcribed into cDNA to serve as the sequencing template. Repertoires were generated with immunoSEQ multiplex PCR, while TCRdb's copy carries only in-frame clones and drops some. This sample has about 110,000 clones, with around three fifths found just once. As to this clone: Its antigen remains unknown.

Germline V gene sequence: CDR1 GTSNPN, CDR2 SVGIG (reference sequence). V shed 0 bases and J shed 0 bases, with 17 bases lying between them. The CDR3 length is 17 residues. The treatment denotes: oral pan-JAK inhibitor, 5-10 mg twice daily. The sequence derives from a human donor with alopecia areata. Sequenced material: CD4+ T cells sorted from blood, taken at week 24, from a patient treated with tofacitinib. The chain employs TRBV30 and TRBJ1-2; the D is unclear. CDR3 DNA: TGTGCCTGGAGTGTACTTGAAGGTCATAGTGCTAACTATGGCTACACCTTC. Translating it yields CAWSVLEGHSANYGYTF.